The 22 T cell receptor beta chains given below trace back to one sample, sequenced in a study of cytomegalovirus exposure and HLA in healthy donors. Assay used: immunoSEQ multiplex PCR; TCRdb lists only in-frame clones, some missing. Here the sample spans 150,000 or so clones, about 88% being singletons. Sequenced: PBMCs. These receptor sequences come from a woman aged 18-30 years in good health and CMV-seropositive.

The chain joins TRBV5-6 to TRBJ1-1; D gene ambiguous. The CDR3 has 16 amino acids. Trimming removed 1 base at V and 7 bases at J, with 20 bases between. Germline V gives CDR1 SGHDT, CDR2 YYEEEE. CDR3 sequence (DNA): TGTGCCAGCAGCTTGTCTATGAGGAGTGGGAGTAATGAAGCTTTCTTT. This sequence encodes CASSLSMRSGSNEAFF.

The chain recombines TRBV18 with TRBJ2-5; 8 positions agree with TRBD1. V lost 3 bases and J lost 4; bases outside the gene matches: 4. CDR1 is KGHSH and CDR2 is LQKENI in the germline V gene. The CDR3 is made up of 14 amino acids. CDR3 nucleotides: TGTGCCAGCTCACCGGGACAGGCTGGAGAGACCCAGTACTTC. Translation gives CASSPGQAGETQYF.

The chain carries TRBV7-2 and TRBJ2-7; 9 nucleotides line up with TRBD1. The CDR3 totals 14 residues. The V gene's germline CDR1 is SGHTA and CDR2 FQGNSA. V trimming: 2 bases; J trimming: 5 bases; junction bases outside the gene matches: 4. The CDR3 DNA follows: TGTGCCAGCAGCTTAACAGGGGGCGAAGACGAGCAGTACTTC. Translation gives CASSLTGGEDEQYF.

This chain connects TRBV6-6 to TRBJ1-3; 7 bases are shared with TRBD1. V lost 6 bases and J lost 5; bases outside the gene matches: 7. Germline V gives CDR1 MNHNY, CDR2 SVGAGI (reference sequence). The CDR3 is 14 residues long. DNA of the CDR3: TGTGCCAGCAGCCCCGACAGGGAACGAAACACCATATATTTT. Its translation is CASSPDRERNTIYF.

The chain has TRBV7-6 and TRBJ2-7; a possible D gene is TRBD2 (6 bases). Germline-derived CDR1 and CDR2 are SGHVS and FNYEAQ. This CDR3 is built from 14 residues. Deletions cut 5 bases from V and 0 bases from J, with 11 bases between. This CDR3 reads CASSLRLDSYEQYF. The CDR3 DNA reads TGTGCCAGCAGCCTAAGACTAGACTCCTACGAGCAGTACTTC.

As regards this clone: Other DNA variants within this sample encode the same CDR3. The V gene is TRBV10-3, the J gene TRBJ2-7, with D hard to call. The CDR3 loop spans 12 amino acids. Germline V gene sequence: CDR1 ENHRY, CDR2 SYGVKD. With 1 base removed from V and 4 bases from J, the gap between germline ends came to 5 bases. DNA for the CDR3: TGTGCCATCAGTGAGTTGTCTTACGAGCAGTACTTC. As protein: CAISELSYEQYF.

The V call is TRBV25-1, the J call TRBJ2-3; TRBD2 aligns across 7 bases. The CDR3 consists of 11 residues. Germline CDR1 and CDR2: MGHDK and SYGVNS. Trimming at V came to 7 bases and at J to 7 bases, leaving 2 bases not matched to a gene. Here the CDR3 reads CASTAGNTQYF. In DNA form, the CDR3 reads TGTGCCAGCACAGCGGGAAATACGCAGTATTTT.

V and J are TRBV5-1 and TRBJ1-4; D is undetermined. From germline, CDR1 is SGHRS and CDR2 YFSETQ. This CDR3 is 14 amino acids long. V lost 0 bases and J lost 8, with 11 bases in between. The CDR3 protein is CASSLGREGEKLFF. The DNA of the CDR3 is TGCGCCAGCAGCTTGGGGAGGGAAGGGGAAAAACTGTTTTTT.

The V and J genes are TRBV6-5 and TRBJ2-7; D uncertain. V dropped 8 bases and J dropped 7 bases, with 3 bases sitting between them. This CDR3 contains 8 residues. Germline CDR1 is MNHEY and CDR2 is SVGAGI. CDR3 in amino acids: CASQEQYF. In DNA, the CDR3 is TGTGCCAGCCAAGAGCAGTACTTC.

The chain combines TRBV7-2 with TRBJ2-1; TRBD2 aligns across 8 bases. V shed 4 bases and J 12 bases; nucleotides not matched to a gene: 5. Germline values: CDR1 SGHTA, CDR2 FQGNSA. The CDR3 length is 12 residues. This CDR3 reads CASSSGTSSQFF. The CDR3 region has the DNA TGTGCCAGCAGCTCCGGGACTAGTTCGCAGTTCTTC.

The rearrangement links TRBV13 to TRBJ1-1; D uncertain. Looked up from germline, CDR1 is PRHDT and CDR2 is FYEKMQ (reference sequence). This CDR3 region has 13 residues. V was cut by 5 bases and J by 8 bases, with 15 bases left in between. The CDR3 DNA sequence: TGTGCCAGCAGCCAGACCTCAGGAACCGAAGCTTTCTTT. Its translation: CASSQTSGTEAFF. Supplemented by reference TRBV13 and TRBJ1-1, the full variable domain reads AAGVIQSPRHLIKEKRETATLKCYPIPRHDTVYWYQQGPGQDPQFLISFYEKMQSDKGSIPDRFSAQQFSDYHSELNMSSLELGDSALYFCASSQTSGTEAFFGQGTRLTVV.

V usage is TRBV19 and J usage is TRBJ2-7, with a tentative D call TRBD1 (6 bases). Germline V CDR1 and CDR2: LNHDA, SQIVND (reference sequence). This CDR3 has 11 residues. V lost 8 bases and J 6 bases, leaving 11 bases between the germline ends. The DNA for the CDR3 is TGTGCCAGTGGACAGTTCGCCGAGCAGTACTTC. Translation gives CASGQFAEQYF.

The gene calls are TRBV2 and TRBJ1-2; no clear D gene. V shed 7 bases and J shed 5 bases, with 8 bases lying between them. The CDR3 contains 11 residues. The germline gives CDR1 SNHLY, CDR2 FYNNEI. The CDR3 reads CASIAEYGYTF. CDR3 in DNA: TGTGCCAGCATTGCAGAATATGGCTACACCTTC.

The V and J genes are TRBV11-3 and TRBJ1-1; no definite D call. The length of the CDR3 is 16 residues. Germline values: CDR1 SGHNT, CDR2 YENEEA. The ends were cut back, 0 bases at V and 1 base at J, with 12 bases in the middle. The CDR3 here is CASSLDFYPGNTEAFF. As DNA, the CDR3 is TGTGCCAGCAGCTTAGATTTTTATCCGGGGAACACTGAAGCTTTCTTT. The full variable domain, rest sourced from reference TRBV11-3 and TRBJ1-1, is EAGVVQSPRYKIIEKKQPVAFWCNPISGHNTLYWYLQNLGQGPELLIRYENEEAVDDSQLPKDRFSAERLKGVDSTLKIQPAELGDSAVYLCASSLDFYPGNTEAFFGQGTRLTVV.

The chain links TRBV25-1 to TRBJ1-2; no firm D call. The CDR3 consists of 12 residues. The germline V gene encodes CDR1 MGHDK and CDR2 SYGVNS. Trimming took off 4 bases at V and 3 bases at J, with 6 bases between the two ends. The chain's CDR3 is CASSGRDYGYTF. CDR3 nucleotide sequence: TGTGCCAGCAGTGGGAGGGACTATGGCTACACCTTC.

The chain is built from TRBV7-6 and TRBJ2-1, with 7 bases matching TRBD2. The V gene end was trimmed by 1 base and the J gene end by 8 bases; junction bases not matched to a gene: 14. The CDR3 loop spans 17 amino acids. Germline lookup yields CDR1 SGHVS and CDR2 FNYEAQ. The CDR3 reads CASSLGIIAGEIDEQFF. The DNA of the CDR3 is TGTGCCAGCAGCTTAGGTATCATTGCGGGAGAGATCGATGAGCAGTTCTTC.

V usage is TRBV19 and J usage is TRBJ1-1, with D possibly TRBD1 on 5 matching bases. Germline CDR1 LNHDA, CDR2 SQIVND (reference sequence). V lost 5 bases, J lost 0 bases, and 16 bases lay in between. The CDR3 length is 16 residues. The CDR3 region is CASSSPPGTMNTEAFF. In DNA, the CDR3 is TGTGCCAGTAGTTCTCCCCCAGGGACTATGAACACTGAAGCTTTCTTT.

CDR3 bases: TGCAGCGTGCGCTTGTGGGGGCGGCAAGAGACCCAGTACTTC. Its translation is CSVRLWGRQETQYF. The chain combines TRBV29-1 with TRBJ2-5, with D possibly TRBD1 on 6 matching bases. The CDR3 loop spans 14 amino acids. Trimming took off 6 bases at V and 2 bases at J, with 16 bases between the two ends. CDR1 and CDR2 (germline): SQVTM, ANQGSEA.

CDR3 sequence (DNA): TGCGCCAGCAGCTTAGGGAATTACAGGGTCTATGGCTACACCTTC. This codes for CASSLGNYRVYGYTF. This chain links TRBV5-1 with TRBJ1-2; D possibly corresponds to TRBD1 (6 bases). CDR3 length: 15 amino acids. V shed 2 bases and J shed 4 bases, with 15 bases lying between them. CDR1 is SGHRS, CDR2 YFSETQ, per germline.

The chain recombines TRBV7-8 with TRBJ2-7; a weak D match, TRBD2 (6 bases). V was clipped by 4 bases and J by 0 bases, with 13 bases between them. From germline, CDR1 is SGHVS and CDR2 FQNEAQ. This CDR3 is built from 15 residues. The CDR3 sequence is CASSSLAGSSYEQYF. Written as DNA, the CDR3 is TGTGCCAGCAGCTCCCTGGCGGGATCCTCCTACGAGCAGTACTTC.

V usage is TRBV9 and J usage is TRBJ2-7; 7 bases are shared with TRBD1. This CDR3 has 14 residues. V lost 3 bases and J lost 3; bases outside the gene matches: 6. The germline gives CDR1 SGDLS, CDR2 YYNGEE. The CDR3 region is CASSGTGRGYEQYF. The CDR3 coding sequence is TGTGCCAGCAGCGGGACAGGACGCGGCTACGAGCAGTACTTC.

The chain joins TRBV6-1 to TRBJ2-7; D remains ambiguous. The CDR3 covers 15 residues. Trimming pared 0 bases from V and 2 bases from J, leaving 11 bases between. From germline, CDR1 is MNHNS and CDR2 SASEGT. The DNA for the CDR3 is TGTGCCAGCAGTGAAGCCCTGAACAGTCCCTACGAGCAGTACTTC. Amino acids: CASSEALNSPYEQYF.